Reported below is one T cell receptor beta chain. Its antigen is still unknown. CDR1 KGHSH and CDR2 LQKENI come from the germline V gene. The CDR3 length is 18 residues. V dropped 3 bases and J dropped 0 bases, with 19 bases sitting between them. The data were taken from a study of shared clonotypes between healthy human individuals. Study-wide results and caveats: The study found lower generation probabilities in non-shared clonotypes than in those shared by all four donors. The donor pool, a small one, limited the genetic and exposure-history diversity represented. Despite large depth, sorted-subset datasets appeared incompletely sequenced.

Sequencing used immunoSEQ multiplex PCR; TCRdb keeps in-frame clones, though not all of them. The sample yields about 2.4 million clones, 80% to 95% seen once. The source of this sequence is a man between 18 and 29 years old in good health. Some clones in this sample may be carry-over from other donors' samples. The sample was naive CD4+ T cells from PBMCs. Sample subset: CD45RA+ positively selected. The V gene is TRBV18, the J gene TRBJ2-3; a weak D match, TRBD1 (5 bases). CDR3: CASSPVGAKLTSTDTQYF. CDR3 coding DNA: TGTGCCAGCTCACCGGTAGGGGCCAAACTTACTAGCACAGATACGCAGTATTTT. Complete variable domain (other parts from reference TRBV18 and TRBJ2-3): NAGVMQNPRHLVRRRGQEARLRCSPMKGHSHVYWYRQLPEEGLKFMVYLQKENIIDESGMPKERFSAEFPKEGPSILRIQQVVRGDSAAYFCASSPVGAKLTSTDTQYFGPGTRLTVL.